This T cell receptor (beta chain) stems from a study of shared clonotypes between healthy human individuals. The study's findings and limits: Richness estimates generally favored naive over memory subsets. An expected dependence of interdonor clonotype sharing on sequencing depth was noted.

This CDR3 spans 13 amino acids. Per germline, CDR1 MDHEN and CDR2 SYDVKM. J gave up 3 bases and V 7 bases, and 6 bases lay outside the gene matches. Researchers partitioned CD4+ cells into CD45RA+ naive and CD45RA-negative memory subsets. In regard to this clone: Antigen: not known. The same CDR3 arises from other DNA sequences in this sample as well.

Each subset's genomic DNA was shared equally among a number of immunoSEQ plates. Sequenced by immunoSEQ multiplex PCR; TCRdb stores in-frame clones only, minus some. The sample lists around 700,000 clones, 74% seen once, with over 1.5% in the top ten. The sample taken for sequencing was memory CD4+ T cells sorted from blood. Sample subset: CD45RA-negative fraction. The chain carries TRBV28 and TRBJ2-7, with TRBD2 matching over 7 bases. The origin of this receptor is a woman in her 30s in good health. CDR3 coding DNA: TGTGCCAGCAAAGGGACGGGGGGCTACGAGCAGTACTTC. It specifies CASKGTGGYEQYF.